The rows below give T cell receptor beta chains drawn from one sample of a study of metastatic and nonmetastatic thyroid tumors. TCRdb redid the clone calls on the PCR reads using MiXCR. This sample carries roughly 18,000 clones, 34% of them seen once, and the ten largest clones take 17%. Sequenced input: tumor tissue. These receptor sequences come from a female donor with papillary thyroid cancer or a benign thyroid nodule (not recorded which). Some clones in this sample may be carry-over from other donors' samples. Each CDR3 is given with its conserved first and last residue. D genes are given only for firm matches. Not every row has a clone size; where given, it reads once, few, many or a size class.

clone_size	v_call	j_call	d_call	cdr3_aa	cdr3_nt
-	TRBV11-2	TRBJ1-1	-	CASSQQGNTEAFF	TGTGCCAGCAGCCAACAGGGGAACACTGAAGCTTTCTTT
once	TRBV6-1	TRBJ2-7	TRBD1	CASRGTGTHYEQYF	TGTGCCAGCAGGGGGACAGGGACACACTACGAGCAGTACTTC
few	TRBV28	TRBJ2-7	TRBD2	CASRTSGRDEQYF	TGTGCCAGCAGGACTAGCGGGAGGGACGAGCAGTACTTC
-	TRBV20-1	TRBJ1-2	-	CSARDSGIRYTF	TGCAGTGCTAGAGATTCGGGGATTCGCTACACCTTC
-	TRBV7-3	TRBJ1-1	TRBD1	CASSSIPGQGACTEAFF	TGTGCCAGCAGCTCAATACCGGGACAGGGGGCTTGCACTGAAGCTTTCTTT
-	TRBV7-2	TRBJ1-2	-	CASPSQGYRYTF	TGTGCCAGCCCCTCCCAGGGCTATCGCTACACCTTC
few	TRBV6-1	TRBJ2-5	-	CASSEGFETQYF	TGTGCCAGCAGTGAAGGCTTTGAGACCCAGTACTTC
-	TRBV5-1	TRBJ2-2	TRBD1	CASSTHDRGHTEELFF	TGCGCCAGCAGCACCCACGACAGGGGGCACACCGAGGAGCTGTTTTTT
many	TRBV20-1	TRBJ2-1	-	CSARGGGTLDHEQFF	TGCAGTGCTAGAGGAGGCGGGACCCTCGACCATGAGCAGTTCTTC
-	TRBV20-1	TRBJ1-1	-	CSAPQFVGIGNTEAFF	TGCAGTGCTCCCCAGTTTGTGGGCATTGGGAACACTGAAGCTTTCTTT